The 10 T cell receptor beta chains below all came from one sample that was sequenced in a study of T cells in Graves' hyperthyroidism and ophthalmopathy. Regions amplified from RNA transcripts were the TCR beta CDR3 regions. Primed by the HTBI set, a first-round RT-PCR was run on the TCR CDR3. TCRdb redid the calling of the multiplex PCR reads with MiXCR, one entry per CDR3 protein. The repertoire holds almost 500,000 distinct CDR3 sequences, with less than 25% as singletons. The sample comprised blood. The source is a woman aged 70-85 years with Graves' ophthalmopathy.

This chain's CDR3 is CASSSRHLAKNIQYF. CDR3 sequence (DNA): TGTGCCAGCAGCTCCAGACACCTAGCCAAAAACATTCAGTACTTC. The V and J genes are TRBV7-9 and TRBJ2-4; no clear D gene. This CDR3 is 15 amino acids long. The V and J ends lost 4 bases and 0 bases respectively, with 10 bases between them. In germline, CDR1 is SEHNR, CDR2 FQNEAQ (reference sequence).

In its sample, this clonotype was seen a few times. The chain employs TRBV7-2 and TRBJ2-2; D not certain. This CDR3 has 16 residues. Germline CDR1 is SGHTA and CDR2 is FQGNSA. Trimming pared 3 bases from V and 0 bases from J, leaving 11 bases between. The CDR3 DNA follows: TGTGCCAGCAGCTTGAACACTCCCGCGAACACCGGGGAGCTGTTTTTT. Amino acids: CASSLNTPANTGELFF.

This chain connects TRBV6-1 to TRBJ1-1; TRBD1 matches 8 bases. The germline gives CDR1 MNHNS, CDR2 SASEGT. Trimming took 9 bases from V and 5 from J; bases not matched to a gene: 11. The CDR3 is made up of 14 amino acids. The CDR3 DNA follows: TGTGCCAGTGGGGGAGCAGGGGGCCGGACTGAAGCTTTCTTT. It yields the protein CASGGAGGRTEAFF.

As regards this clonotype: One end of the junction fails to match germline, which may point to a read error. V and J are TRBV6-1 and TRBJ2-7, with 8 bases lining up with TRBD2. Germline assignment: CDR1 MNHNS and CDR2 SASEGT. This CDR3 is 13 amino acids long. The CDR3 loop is CASRDSGNNEQYF. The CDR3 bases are TGTGCCAGCCGTGATAGCGGGAACAACGAGCAGTACTTC.

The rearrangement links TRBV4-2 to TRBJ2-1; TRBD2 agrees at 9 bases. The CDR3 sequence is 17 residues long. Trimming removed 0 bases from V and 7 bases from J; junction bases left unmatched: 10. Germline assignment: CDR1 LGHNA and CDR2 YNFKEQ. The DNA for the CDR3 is TGTGCCAGCAGCCAAGATCCGGAGACTAGCGGAGGAAATGAGCAGTTCTTC. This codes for CASSQDPETSGGNEQFF.

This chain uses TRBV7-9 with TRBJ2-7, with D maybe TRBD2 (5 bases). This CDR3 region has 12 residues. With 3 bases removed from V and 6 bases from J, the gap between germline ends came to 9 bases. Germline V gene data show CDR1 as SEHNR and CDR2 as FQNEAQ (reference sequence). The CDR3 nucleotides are TGTGCCAGCAGCTTGGGGAGCAGCGAGCAGTACTTC. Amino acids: CASSLGSSEQYF.

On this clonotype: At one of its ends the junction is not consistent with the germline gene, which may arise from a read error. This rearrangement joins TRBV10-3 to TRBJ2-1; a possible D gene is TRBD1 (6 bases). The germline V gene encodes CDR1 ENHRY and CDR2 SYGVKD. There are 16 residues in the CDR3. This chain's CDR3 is CAISDATGSSYNGQFF. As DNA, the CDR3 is TGTGCCATCAGTGATGCGACAGGCTCTTCCTACAATGGGCAGTTCTTC.

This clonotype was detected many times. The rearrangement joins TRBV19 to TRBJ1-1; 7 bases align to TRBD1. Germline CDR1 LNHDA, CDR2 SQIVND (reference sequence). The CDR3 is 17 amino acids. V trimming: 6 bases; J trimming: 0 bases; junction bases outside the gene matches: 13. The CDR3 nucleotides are TGTGCCAGTAGATCGGACAGGCGCTTCCCTCTGAACACTGAAGCTTTCTTT. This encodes CASRSDRRFPLNTEAFF.

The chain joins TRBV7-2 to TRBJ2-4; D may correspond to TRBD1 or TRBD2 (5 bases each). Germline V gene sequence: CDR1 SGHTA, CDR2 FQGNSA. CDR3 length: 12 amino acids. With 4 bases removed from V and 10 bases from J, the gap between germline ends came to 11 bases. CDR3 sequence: CASSSGPNIQYF. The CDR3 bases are TGTGCCAGCAGCTCGGGACCAAATATTCAGTACTTC.

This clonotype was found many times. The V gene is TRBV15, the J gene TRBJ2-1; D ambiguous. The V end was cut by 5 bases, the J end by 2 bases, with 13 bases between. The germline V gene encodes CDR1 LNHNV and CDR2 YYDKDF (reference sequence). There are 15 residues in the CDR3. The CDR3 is CATSSRAGAYNEQFF. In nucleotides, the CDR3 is TGTGCCACCAGCTCGAGAGCAGGCGCCTACAATGAGCAGTTCTTC. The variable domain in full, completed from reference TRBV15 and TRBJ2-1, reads DAMVIQNPRYQVTQFGKPVTLSCSQTLNHNVMYWYQQKSSQAPKLLFHYYDKDFNNEADTPDNFQSRRPNTSFCFLDIRSPGLGDTAMYLCATSSRAGAYNEQFFGPGTRLTVL.